What follows are 24 T cell receptor beta chains derived from one specimen sequenced in a study of regulatory T cells in long-lasting Graves disease. Time point here: persistent/refractory GD, antithyroid drugs over 5 years with positive TRAb. Following extraction of RNA from PBMCs, that RNA was used to make the TCR library. To make TCR beta libraries, researchers used iRepertoire HTBI primers and Arm-PCR of CDR3 regions. TCRdb redid the calling of the multiplex PCR reads with MiXCR, one entry per CDR3 protein. This table has about 300,000 distinct CDR3 sequences, roughly a fifth appearing once. Sequencing used peripheral blood mononuclear cells (PBMCs), obtained when the disease was refractory, from a patient treated with antithyroid drugs. Receptors originate from a female donor with Graves disease.

V is TRBV29-1 and J is TRBJ2-5, with D perhaps matching TRBD2 (6 bases). V was cut by 7 bases and J by 0 bases, with 9 bases left in between. The germline CDR1 and CDR2 sequences are SQVTM and ANQGSEA. This CDR3 is 12 amino acids long. CDR3 in DNA: TGCAGCGCCGCGGGGAACCAAGAGACCCAGTACTTC. Protein product: CSAAGNQETQYF.

This clonotype has only a few counts. The genes are TRBV14 and TRBJ2-7; no firm D call. V was clipped by 0 bases and J by 4 bases, with 13 bases between them. Germline V lookup: CDR1 SGHDN, CDR2 FVKESK. The CDR3 runs 15 residues. Written as DNA, the CDR3 is TGTGCCAGCAGCCAAGATCCGGCTAGACGGTACGAGCAGTACTTC. Its translation is CASSQDPARRYEQYF.

This clonotype was seen many times. The rearrangement uses TRBV5-1 and TRBJ1-1; D is uncertain. V dropped 0 bases and J dropped 6 bases, with 12 bases sitting between them. CDR3 size: 14 residues. From germline, CDR1 is SGHRS and CDR2 YFSETQ. This CDR3 is CASSLGAEASEAFF. Here the CDR3 DNA reads TGCGCCAGCAGCTTGGGGGCCGAGGCTTCTGAAGCTTTCTTT.

This clonotype was seen only a few times. This CDR3 reads CASSLVGGFTGELFF. In DNA form, the CDR3 reads TGTGCCAGCAGCTTAGTAGGGGGTTTCACCGGGGAGCTGTTTTTT. The V and J genes are TRBV11-2 and TRBJ2-2; possibly TRBD1 for D (6 bases). There are 15 residues in the CDR3. V lost 1 base, J lost 4 bases, and 10 bases lay in between. CDR1 is SGHAT, CDR2 FQNNGV, per germline.

The chain combines TRBV6-1 with TRBJ2-7; tentatively, D is TRBD2 (6 bases). Germline V gene sequence: CDR1 MNHNS, CDR2 SASEGT. The CDR3 covers 15 residues. Trimming cost V 8 bases and J 1 base, with 18 bases left between them. In nucleotides, the CDR3 is TGTGCCAGCGTTTCCGGGGGTAATTATTCCTACGAGCAGTACTTC. This codes for CASVSGGNYSYEQYF.

The chain couples TRBV19 to TRBJ1-2; D remains unclear. The germline V gene encodes CDR1 LNHDA and CDR2 SQIVND (reference sequence). The ends were cut back, 2 bases at V and 3 bases at J, with 10 bases in the middle. The CDR3 length is 14 residues. The DNA for the CDR3 is TGTGCCAGTAGTATAAGGCAGGAACACTATGGCTACACCTTC. Translating it yields CASSIRQEHYGYTF. The whole variable domain, remainder taken from reference TRBV19 and TRBJ1-2, is DGGITQSPKYLFRKEGQNVTLSCEQNLNHDAMYWYRQDPGQGLRLIYYSQIVNDFQKGDIAEGYSVSREKKESFPLTVTSAQKNPTAFYLCASSIRQEHYGYTFGSGTRLTVV.

There are many counts of this clonotype. The V gene is TRBV7-8, the J gene TRBJ2-1; D is unresolved. The CDR3 is 13 amino acids. Between the trimmed V and J ends, which lost 1 base and 2 bases, there was a span of 3 bases. Germline-derived CDR1 and CDR2 are SGHVS and FQNEAQ. The CDR3 DNA is TGTGCCAGCAGCTTAGGGCCCTACAATGAGCAGTTCTTC. It yields the protein CASSLGPYNEQFF. Using reference TRBV7-8 and TRBJ2-1 for the parts outside the CDR3, the full variable domain is GAGVSQSPRYKVAKRGQDVALRCDPISGHVSLFWYQQALGQGPEFLTYFQNEAQLDKSGLPSDRFFAERPEGSVSTLKIQRTQQEDSAVYLCASSLGPYNEQFFGPGTRLTVL.

In this sample, this clonotype turned up many times. V usage is TRBV7-2 and J usage is TRBJ1-2, with no clear D. V lost 0 bases and J 0 bases, leaving 8 bases between the germline ends. Germline CDR1 is SGHTA and CDR2 is FQGNSA. The CDR3 runs to 15 residues. CDR3 in amino acids: CASSLAATANYGYTF. In nucleotides, the CDR3 is TGTGCCAGCAGCTTAGCGGCAACAGCTAACTATGGCTACACCTTC. The whole variable domain, remainder taken from reference TRBV7-2 and TRBJ1-2, is GAGVSQSPSNKVTEKGKDVELRCDPISGHTALYWYRQSLGQGLEFLIYFQGNSAPDKSGLPSDRFSAERTGGSVSTLTIQRTQQEDSAVYLCASSLAATANYGYTFGSGTRLTVV.

The V and J genes are TRBV13 and TRBJ2-5, with 10 nucleotides matching TRBD2. V lost 6 bases and J lost 2; bases outside the gene matches: 3. Germline loops: CDR1 PRHDT, CDR2 FYEKMQ (reference sequence). CDR3 length: 14 amino acids. CDR3 loop: CASRIAGGQETQYF. As DNA, the CDR3 is TGTGCCAGCAGAATAGCGGGAGGACAAGAGACCCAGTACTTC.

The chain couples TRBV5-4 to TRBJ2-5; no definite D call. V lost 7 bases, J lost 2 bases, and 12 bases lay in between. CDR3 length: 13 residues. CDR1 and CDR2 from the germline V gene are SGHNT and YYREEE (reference sequence). The CDR3 region has the DNA TGTGCCAGCTCCGGGTGGCGACAAGAGACCCAGTACTTC. This encodes CASSGWRQETQYF. The whole variable domain, filled in from reference TRBV5-4 and TRBJ2-5, reads ETGVTQSPTHLIKTRGQQVTLRCSSQSGHNTVSWYQQALGQGPQFIFQYYREEENGRGNFPPRFSGLQFPNYSSELNVNALELDDSALYLCASSGWRQETQYFGPGTRLLVL.

The chain links TRBV10-3 to TRBJ1-2; possibly TRBD1 for D (5 bases). CDR1 is ENHRY and CDR2 is SYGVKD in the germline V gene. The CDR3 is 15 residues long. V dropped 0 bases and J dropped 3 bases, with 11 bases sitting between them. The CDR3 DNA sequence: TGTGCCATCAGTGAGTCGAGACAGACCGACTATGGCTACACCTTC. It translates to CAISESRQTDYGYTF.

This clonotype has ten or more counts. The chain employs TRBV7-2 and TRBJ2-5; D perhaps matches TRBD2 (5 bases). Germline CDR1 reads SGHTA; CDR2 reads FQGNSA. Deletions cut 1 base from V and 3 bases from J, with 9 bases between. This CDR3 is 14 amino acids long. CDR3 coding DNA: TGTGCCAGCAGCTTAGTCTCGGGAAAAGAGACCCAGTACTTC. This translates into CASSLVSGKETQYF. Based on the CDR3 plus reference TRBV7-2 and TRBJ2-5, the full variable domain is GAGVSQSPSNKVTEKGKDVELRCDPISGHTALYWYRQSLGQGLEFLIYFQGNSAPDKSGLPSDRFSAERTGGSVSTLTIQRTQQEDSAVYLCASSLVSGKETQYFGPGTRLLVL.

This clonotype has a count of ten or more. A junction end diverges from the germline sequence, so it may reflect a read error. The CDR3 loop is CASSLGDLQETQYF. CDR3 coding DNA: TGTGCCAGCAGCTTAGGGGACCTCCAAGAGACCCAGTACTTC. The chain uses TRBV12-3 or TRBV12-4 and TRBJ2-5, with D possibly called TRBD1 or TRBD2 (5 bases each). The CDR3 runs 14 residues.

This clonotype was seen many times. The genes are TRBV3-1 and TRBJ1-6; D remains unclear. The CDR3 runs to 14 residues. The V end was cut by 1 base, the J end by 10 bases, with 11 bases between. Germline-derived CDR1 and CDR2 are LGHDT and YNNKEL (reference sequence). CDR3 DNA: TGTGCCAGCAGCCAAGGGAGGGAACGATCACCCCTCCACTTT. This sequence encodes CASSQGRERSPLHF.

In this sample, this clonotype turned up many times. The rearrangement uses TRBV28 and TRBJ2-7; a weak D match, TRBD1 (6 bases). This CDR3 contains 11 residues. The V end was cut by 5 bases, the J end by 6 bases, with 8 bases between. Germline V gene sequence: CDR1 MDHEN, CDR2 SYDVKM. The CDR3 DNA sequence: TGTGCCAGCAGTCTCAGGGGCGAGCAGTACTTC. Translated, it gives CASSLRGEQYF.

This chain joins TRBV7-2 and TRBJ2-2; D gene uncertain. The length of the CDR3 is 16 residues. CDR1 SGHTA and CDR2 FQGNSA come from the germline V gene. V lost 2 bases and J lost 5, with 15 bases in between. CDR3 bases: TGTGCCAGCAGCTTAATCTTCGTAGGTGATACCGGGGAGCTGTTTTTT. Residues: CASSLIFVGDTGELFF.

This clonotype was counted at least ten times. V and J are TRBV6-1 and TRBJ1-2; a weak D match, TRBD1 (5 bases). The CDR3 runs to 13 residues. Trimming took off 6 bases at V and 6 bases at J, with 14 bases between the two ends. Germline V lookup: CDR1 MNHNS, CDR2 SASEGT. The chain's CDR3 is CASSPTDSHGYTF. CDR3 nucleotide sequence: TGTGCCAGCAGCCCTACCGACAGTCATGGCTACACCTTC.

This chain joins TRBV6-1 and TRBJ2-7, with D unresolved. Trimming pared 8 bases from V and 6 bases from J, leaving 20 bases between. From germline, CDR1 is MNHNS and CDR2 SASEGT. The CDR3 has 14 residues. CDR3 sequence: CASYPQAAWGEQYF. The CDR3 DNA reads as TGTGCCAGCTACCCGCAGGCAGCGTGGGGCGAGCAGTACTTC.

J is TRBJ1-1 and V is TRBV19; D not certain. CDR3 length equals 14 residues. Trimming shortened V by 1 base and J by 1 base, and 7 bases separated the two germline ends. The germline CDR1 and CDR2 sequences are LNHDA and SQIVND (reference sequence). The CDR3 coding sequence is TGTGCCAGTAGTATAGGCGGACCGAACACTGAAGCTTTCTTT. Protein sequence: CASSIGGPNTEAFF.

This clonotype has a handful of counts. V gene TRBV20-1 combines with J gene TRBJ1-5; D is unclear. This CDR3 has 14 residues. CDR1 is DFQATT and CDR2 is SNEGSKA in the germline V gene (reference sequence). Trimming removed 1 base at V and 0 bases at J, with 7 bases between. The DNA for the CDR3 is TGCAGTGCTAGAGCCCAGGTTAGCAATCAGCCCCAGCATTTT. This translates into CSARAQVSNQPQHF.

The V call is TRBV5-4, the J call TRBJ1-6; 8 bases fit TRBD1. This CDR3 has 15 amino acids. CDR1 and CDR2 from the germline V gene are SGHNT and YYREEE (reference sequence). The J segment lost 6 bases and the V segment lost 0 bases, leaving 2 bases of the junction unmatched. CDR3 nucleotide sequence: TGTGCCAGCAGCTTGGGGACAGGGTCTAATTCACCCCTCCACTTT. The encoded protein is CASSLGTGSNSPLHF.

About this clonotype: It may be a read error: a sequence one base away is much more abundant. The rearrangement joins TRBV27 to TRBJ1-1; D unresolved. Germline V gives CDR1 MNHEY, CDR2 SMNVEV (reference sequence). The CDR3 length is 14 residues. The V end was cut by 7 bases, the J end by 6 bases, with 18 bases between. DNA of the CDR3: TGTGCCAGCACTAAGACGGGCAGGCATGCTGAAGCTTTCTTT. Protein sequence: CASTKTGRHAEAFF.

This clonotype has just a few counts. The chain links TRBV24-1 to TRBJ2-7, with 7 bases identical to TRBD1. The ends lost 0 bases at V and 0 bases at J; junction bases unmatched: 7. Germline V gene data show CDR1 as KGHDR and CDR2 as SFDVKD. This CDR3 is 17 amino acids long. The CDR3 is CATSDLDRELTSYEQYF. CDR3 nucleotides: TGTGCCACCAGTGATTTGGACAGGGAATTAACCTCCTACGAGCAGTACTTC.

The rearrangement uses TRBV4-3 and TRBJ2-7, with 9 positions matching TRBD1. Per germline, CDR1 LGHNA and CDR2 YSLEER. The V and J ends lost 3 bases and 1 base, in that order; junction bases with no gene match: 10. The CDR3 runs 17 residues. The CDR3 sequence: CASSHYRQGVVSYEQYF. CDR3 nucleotides: TGCGCCAGCAGCCATTATAGACAGGGGGTGGTGTCCTACGAGCAGTACTTC.